This is a list of T cell receptor beta chains from one sample in a study of T cells in Graves' hyperthyroidism and ophthalmopathy. TCRdb reprocessed the multiplex PCR reads with MiXCR, giving one entry per CDR3 protein. The sample records under 350,000 distinct CDR3 sequences, about a sixth being singletons. Sequenced material: blood. These receptors all stem from a woman aged 55-69 years with Graves' ophthalmopathy. CDR3s include the opening cysteine and the closing phenylalanine or tryptophan. A D gene is named only where the DNA matches it firmly. Clone size is stated in some rows and not others, as once, few, many or a class when expanded.

d_call: .; v_call: TRBV6-5; j_call: TRBJ1-6; clone_size: many; cdr3_nt: TGTGCCAGCAGTTACGGTCAGTCACACCTCCACTTT; cdr3_aa: CASSYGQSHLHF
d_call: TRBD2; v_call: TRBV2; j_call: TRBJ2-2; clone_size: .; cdr3_nt: TGTGCCAGCACGGGGACTAGCGTGAACACCGGGGAGCTGTTTTTT; cdr3_aa: CASTGTSVNTGELFF
d_call: .; v_call: TRBV7-2; j_call: TRBJ1-2; clone_size: many; cdr3_nt: TGTGCCAGCAGTTATGACAGGCGGTTAGGCTACACCTTC; cdr3_aa: CASSYDRRLGYTF
d_call: .; v_call: TRBV9; j_call: TRBJ1-1; clone_size: .; cdr3_nt: TGTGCCAGCAGCGTAACCCCTATGAACACTGAAGCTTTCTTT; cdr3_aa: CASSVTPMNTEAFF
d_call: TRBD2; v_call: TRBV12-5; j_call: TRBJ2-3; clone_size: many; cdr3_nt: TGTGCTAGTGGTTCACGACTAGCGGGAGGTGGTTCAGATACGCAGTATTTT; cdr3_aa: CASGSRLAGGGSDTQYF
d_call: .; v_call: TRBV6-2/TRBV6-3; j_call: TRBJ2-1; clone_size: many; cdr3_nt: TGTGCCAGCAGAACACAGGGCAATGAGCAGTTCTTC; cdr3_aa: CASRTQGNEQFF
d_call: .; v_call: TRBV5-1; j_call: TRBJ2-1; clone_size: .; cdr3_nt: TGCGCCAGCAGCTTGGGTGACAGCGTCTACAATGAGCAGTTCTTC; cdr3_aa: CASSLGDSVYNEQFF
d_call: .; v_call: TRBV5-1; j_call: TRBJ2-3; clone_size: many; cdr3_nt: TGCGCCAGCAGCTTGGCCCCGGGCCCAGATACGCAGTATTTT; cdr3_aa: CASSLAPGPDTQYF
d_call: .; v_call: TRBV5-1; j_call: TRBJ2-5; clone_size: few; cdr3_nt: TGCGCCAGCAGCTTGGAGTGGACCCACCAAGAGACCCAGTACTTC; cdr3_aa: CASSLEWTHQETQYF
d_call: TRBD1; v_call: TRBV6-5; j_call: TRBJ2-7; clone_size: few; cdr3_nt: TGTGCCAGCAGCGGCCCTCGACAGGGGGCATCTGGCGAGCAGTACTTC; cdr3_aa: CASSGPRQGASGEQYF
d_call: TRBD1; v_call: TRBV27; j_call: TRBJ1-1; clone_size: many; cdr3_nt: TGTGCCAGCAGTGCCCGGGGGACAGGGGGCCGAAGGATGAACACTGAAGCTTTCTTT; cdr3_aa: CASSARGTGGRRMNTEAFF
d_call: TRBD1; v_call: TRBV7-9; j_call: TRBJ2-7; clone_size: .; cdr3_nt: TGTGCCAGCAGCCCCGGACAGGGGTTCTACAATGAGCAGTACTTC; cdr3_aa: CASSPGQGFYNEQYF
d_call: TRBD2; v_call: TRBV4-1; j_call: TRBJ2-3; clone_size: few; cdr3_nt: TGCGCCAGCAGCCTCCAGACTAGCGGCTCTGATACGCAGTATTTT; cdr3_aa: CASSLQTSGSDTQYF
d_call: TRBD1; v_call: TRBV27; j_call: TRBJ1-2; clone_size: many; cdr3_nt: TGTGCCAGCCGCCGACAGGGGGCGTTGATCTATGGCTACACCTTC; cdr3_aa: CASRRQGALIYGYTF
d_call: .; v_call: TRBV29-1; j_call: TRBJ2-1; clone_size: many; cdr3_nt: TGCAGCGTTGATGCCTCGGGAAATGAGCAGTTCTTC; cdr3_aa: CSVDASGNEQFF
d_call: .; v_call: TRBV7-9; j_call: TRBJ1-1; clone_size: many; cdr3_nt: TGTGCCAGCAGCTTAAGGGGCGAGGGTGAAGCTTTCTTT; cdr3_aa: CASSLRGEGEAFF
d_call: .; v_call: TRBV11-2; j_call: TRBJ1-1; clone_size: many; cdr3_nt: TGTGCCAGCAGCCCGGTTATCGGGTCAACAGGGACAGCTTTCTTT; cdr3_aa: CASSPVIGSTGTAFF
d_call: TRBD1; v_call: TRBV27; j_call: TRBJ2-5; clone_size: many; cdr3_nt: TGTGCCAGCAGGCTACAGGGGGGTGAGACCCAGTACTTC; cdr3_aa: CASRLQGGETQYF
d_call: TRBD2; v_call: TRBV7-2; j_call: TRBJ2-1; clone_size: .; cdr3_nt: TGTGCCAGCAGCCCTACCTTAGCGGGGGACTCCTACAATGAGCAGTTCTTC; cdr3_aa: CASSPTLAGDSYNEQFF
d_call: .; v_call: TRBV5-5; j_call: TRBJ2-6; clone_size: few; cdr3_nt: TGTGCCAGCAGCCTCGGGGAAGGGATTGGGGCCAACGTCCTGACTTTC; cdr3_aa: CASSLGEGIGANVLTF
d_call: .; v_call: TRBV20-1; j_call: TRBJ2-1; clone_size: many; cdr3_nt: TGCAGCGCTACCTCTCTTGCGAGCTCCTACAATGAGCAGTTCTTC; cdr3_aa: CSATSLASSYNEQFF
d_call: TRBD2; v_call: TRBV5-1; j_call: TRBJ2-5; clone_size: few; cdr3_nt: TGCGCCAGCAGCGCAACTAGCGGGAGAAGCCAAGAGACCCAGTACTTC; cdr3_aa: CASSATSGRSQETQYF
d_call: .; v_call: TRBV20-1; j_call: TRBJ1-4; clone_size: .; cdr3_nt: TGCAGTGCCCAGTTCGGAGCAACTAATGAAAAACTGTTTTTT; cdr3_aa: CSAQFGATNEKLFF
d_call: .; v_call: TRBV2; j_call: TRBJ1-6; clone_size: many; cdr3_nt: TGTGCCAGCGCGGACTGGGGAAATTCACCCCTCCACTTT; cdr3_aa: CASADWGNSPLHF
d_call: .; v_call: TRBV3-1; j_call: TRBJ2-2; clone_size: many; cdr3_nt: TGTGCCAGCAGTCAGGGCGGAACCGGGGAGCTGTTTTTT; cdr3_aa: CASSQGGTGELFF
d_call: .; v_call: TRBV19; j_call: TRBJ2-2; clone_size: .; cdr3_nt: TGTGCCAGTAGTAAACCATCCACGAACACCGGGGAGCTGTTTTTT; cdr3_aa: CASSKPSTNTGELFF